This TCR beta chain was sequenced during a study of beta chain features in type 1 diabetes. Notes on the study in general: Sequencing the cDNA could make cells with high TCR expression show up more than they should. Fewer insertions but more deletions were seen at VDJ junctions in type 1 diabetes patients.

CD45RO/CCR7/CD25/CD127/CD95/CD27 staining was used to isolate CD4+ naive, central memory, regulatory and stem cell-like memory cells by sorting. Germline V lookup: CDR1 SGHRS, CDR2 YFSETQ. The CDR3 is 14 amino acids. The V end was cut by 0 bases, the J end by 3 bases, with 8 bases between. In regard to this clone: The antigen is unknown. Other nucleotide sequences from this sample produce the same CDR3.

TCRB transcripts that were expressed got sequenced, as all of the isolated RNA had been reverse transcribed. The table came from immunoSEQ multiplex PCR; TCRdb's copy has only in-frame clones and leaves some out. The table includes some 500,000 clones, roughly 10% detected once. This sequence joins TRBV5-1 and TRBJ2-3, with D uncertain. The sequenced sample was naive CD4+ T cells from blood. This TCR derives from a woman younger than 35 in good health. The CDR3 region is CASSLAVATDTQYF. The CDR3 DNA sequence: TGCGCCAGCAGCTTGGCGGTAGCAACAGATACGCAGTATTTT.